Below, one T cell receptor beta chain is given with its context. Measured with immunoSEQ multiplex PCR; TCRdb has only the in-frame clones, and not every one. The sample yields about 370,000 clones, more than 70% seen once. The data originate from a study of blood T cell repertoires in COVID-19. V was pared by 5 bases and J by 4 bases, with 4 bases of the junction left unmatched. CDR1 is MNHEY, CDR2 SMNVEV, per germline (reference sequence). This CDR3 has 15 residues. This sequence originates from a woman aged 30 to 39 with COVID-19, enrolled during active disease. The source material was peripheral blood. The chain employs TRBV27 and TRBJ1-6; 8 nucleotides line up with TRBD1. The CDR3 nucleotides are TGTGCCAGCAGTCTATGGACAGGGTATAATTCACCCCTCCACTTT. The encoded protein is CASSLWTGYNSPLHF.